This T cell receptor (beta chain) was profiled in a study of vaccination effects on CD4 cells after COVID-19. Whole-study context: Two-dose BNT162b2 or mRNA-1273 vaccination was given to participants. General observations from the study: The study found marked clonal contraction of infection- and vaccine-induced clones late after vaccination.

Profiled with immunoSEQ multiplex PCR; TCRdb holds only in-frame clones, not every one. The data hold around 26,000 clones, with 73% observed a single time. As to this clone: Its antigen is currently unknown.

Scientists isolated CD4+ T cells after an approximately 10-day culture period ended. The germline CDR1 and CDR2 sequences are MDHEN and SYDVKM. The CDR3 covers 18 residues. J was trimmed by 2 bases and V by 5 bases; bases with no gene match: 8. Sequenced here: CD4+ T cells from PBMCs cultured without peptide, sampled before COVID-19 vaccination. This clonotype was sampled from a human donor who received a COVID-19 vaccine. The chain is built from TRBV28 and TRBJ2-3, with 15 bases aligning to TRBD2. CDR3 amino acids: CASSGLAGGPVDTDTQYF. DNA of the CDR3: TGTGCCAGCAGTGGACTAGCGGGAGGGCCGGTTGACACAGATACGCAGTATTTT.